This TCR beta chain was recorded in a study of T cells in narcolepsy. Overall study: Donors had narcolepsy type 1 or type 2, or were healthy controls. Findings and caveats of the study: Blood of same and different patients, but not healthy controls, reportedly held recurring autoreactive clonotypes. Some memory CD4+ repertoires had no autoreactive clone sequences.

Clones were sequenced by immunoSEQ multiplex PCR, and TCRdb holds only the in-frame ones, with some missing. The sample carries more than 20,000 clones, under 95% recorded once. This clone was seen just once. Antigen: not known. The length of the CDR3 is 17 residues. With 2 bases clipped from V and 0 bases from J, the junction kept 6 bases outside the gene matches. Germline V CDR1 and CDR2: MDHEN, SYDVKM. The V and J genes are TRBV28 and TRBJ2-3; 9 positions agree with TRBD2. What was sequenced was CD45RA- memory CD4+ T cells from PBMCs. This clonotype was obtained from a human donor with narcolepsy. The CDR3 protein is CASSLDNSGGSTDTQYF. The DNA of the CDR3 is TGTGCCAGCAGTTTAGACAATAGCGGGGGAAGCACAGATACGCAGTATTTT.